Listed below are T cell receptor beta chains from one sample, sequenced in a study of blood T cell repertoires in COVID-19. Clones were sequenced by immunoSEQ multiplex PCR, and TCRdb holds only the in-frame ones, with some missing. The data hold approximately 170,000 clones, with over 90% observed a single time. The sample consisted of peripheral blood. Receptors were obtained from a woman aged 60-70 years with COVID-19, enrolled during active disease. Each CDR3 is given with its conserved first and last residue. D genes are given only for firm matches. The size field is filled for only some rows; it gives once, few, many or a size class.

D gene: TRBD1
clone size: .
CDR3 length: 14
V gene: TRBV19
J gene: TRBJ2-4
CDR3 protein: CASRGTGAKNIQYF
CDR3 DNA: TGTGCCAGTAGGGGGACAGGGGCCAAAAACATTCAGTACTTC

D gene: TRBD1
clone size: once
CDR3 length: 15
V gene: TRBV7-8
J gene: TRBJ1-1
CDR3 protein: CASSATGTGVTEAFF
CDR3 DNA: TGTGCCAGCAGCGCGACCGGGACAGGGGTAACTGAAGCTTTCTTT

D gene: TRBD1
clone size: once
CDR3 length: 14
V gene: TRBV5-1
J gene: TRBJ2-7
CDR3 protein: CASSVGQGIDEQYF
CDR3 DNA: TGCGCCAGCAGCGTGGGACAGGGGATCGACGAGCAGTACTTC

D gene: TRBD1
clone size: .
CDR3 length: 16
V gene: TRBV27
J gene: TRBJ1-2
CDR3 protein: CASSFGRGTGVYGYTF
CDR3 DNA: TGTGCCAGCAGTTTCGGTCGGGGAACAGGGGTCTATGGCTACACCTTC

D gene: TRBD2
clone size: .
CDR3 length: 18
V gene: TRBV5-1
J gene: TRBJ2-3
CDR3 protein: CASSLGGTSGISTDTQYF
CDR3 DNA: TGCGCCAGCAGCTTGGGAGGGACTAGCGGGATCTCCACAGATACGCAGTATTTT

D gene: .
clone size: .
CDR3 length: 18
V gene: TRBV7-6
J gene: TRBJ1-4
CDR3 protein: CASSFAGLRGSTNEKLFF
CDR3 DNA: TGTGCCAGCAGCTTCGCAGGCCTAAGGGGGTCTACTAATGAAAAACTGTTTTTT

D gene: .
clone size: .
CDR3 length: 17
V gene: TRBV5-5
J gene: TRBJ1-3
CDR3 protein: CASRDTHTGFQGNTIYF
CDR3 DNA: TGTGCCAGCAGAGATACACACACAGGATTCCAGGGAAACACCATATATTTT

D gene: TRBD1
clone size: .
CDR3 length: 18
V gene: TRBV7-6
J gene: TRBJ2-3
CDR3 protein: CASRTSGTGGLSTDTQYF
CDR3 DNA: TGTGCCAGCAGAACATCCGGGACAGGGGGCCTTAGCACAGATACGCAGTATTTT

D gene: TRBD1
clone size: .
CDR3 length: 13
V gene: TRBV12-3/TRBV12-4
J gene: TRBJ2-7
CDR3 protein: CASSRDRGHEQYF
CDR3 DNA: TGTGCCAGCAGCCGGGACAGGGGCCACGAGCAGTACTTC

D gene: .
clone size: .
CDR3 length: 15
V gene: TRBV3-1/TRBV3-2
J gene: TRBJ1-1
CDR3 protein: CASSARGDWSTEAFF
CDR3 DNA: TGTGCCAGCAGCGCGCGAGGGGACTGGAGCACTGAAGCTTTCTTT

D gene: .
clone size: .
CDR3 length: 14
V gene: TRBV4-1
J gene: TRBJ2-2
CDR3 protein: CASSHLHGTGELFF
CDR3 DNA: TGCGCCAGCAGCCATCTGCACGGCACCGGGGAGCTGTTTTTT

D gene: .
clone size: .
CDR3 length: 14
V gene: TRBV5-1
J gene: TRBJ2-7
CDR3 protein: CASRQGLGSYEQYF
CDR3 DNA: TGCGCCAGCAGGCAGGGATTAGGATCCTACGAGCAGTACTTC

D gene: TRBD2
clone size: .
CDR3 length: 13
V gene: TRBV7-2
J gene: TRBJ2-5
CDR3 protein: CASSFAGEETQYF
CDR3 DNA: TGTGCCAGCAGCTTTGCGGGGGAGGAGACCCAGTACTTC

D gene: .
clone size: .
CDR3 length: 16
V gene: TRBV5-1
J gene: TRBJ2-2
CDR3 protein: CASSLATSLNTGELFF
CDR3 DNA: TGCGCCAGCAGCTTGGCAACTAGCCTGAACACCGGGGAGCTGTTTTTT

D gene: TRBD1
clone size: .
CDR3 length: 14
V gene: TRBV6-5
J gene: TRBJ1-1
CDR3 protein: CASRMDRANTEAFF
CDR3 DNA: TGTGCCAGCAGAATGGACAGGGCGAACACTGAAGCTTTCTTT

D gene: TRBD1
clone size: .
CDR3 length: 15
V gene: TRBV9
J gene: TRBJ1-4
CDR3 protein: CASSVEGQGYEKLFF
CDR3 DNA: TGTGCCAGCAGCGTCGAAGGACAGGGTTATGAAAAACTGTTTTTT

D gene: TRBD1
clone size: .
CDR3 length: 16
V gene: TRBV11-2
J gene: TRBJ2-1
CDR3 protein: CASSGYPGQGYNEQFF
CDR3 DNA: TGTGCCAGCAGCGGGTACCCGGGACAGGGCTACAATGAGCAGTTCTTC

D gene: .
clone size: .
CDR3 length: 14
V gene: TRBV3-1/TRBV3-2
J gene: TRBJ2-2
CDR3 protein: CASSQVRSTGELFF
CDR3 DNA: TGTGCCAGCAGCCAAGTGAGGAGCACCGGGGAGCTGTTTTTT

D gene: .
clone size: .
CDR3 length: 14
V gene: TRBV10-3
J gene: TRBJ1-5
CDR3 protein: CAIRDSLWNQPQHF
CDR3 DNA: TGTGCCATCAGGGACAGTCTTTGGAATCAGCCCCAGCATTTT

D gene: .
clone size: .
CDR3 length: 13
V gene: TRBV6-2/TRBV6-3
J gene: TRBJ2-7
CDR3 protein: CASSWAGLHEQYF
CDR3 DNA: TGTGCCAGCAGTTGGGCGGGGCTCCACGAGCAGTACTTC

D gene: TRBD1
clone size: .
CDR3 length: 16
V gene: TRBV3-1/TRBV3-2
J gene: TRBJ1-4
CDR3 protein: CASSFRQGVANEKLFF
CDR3 DNA: TGTGCCAGCAGCTTTCGACAGGGGGTTGCTAATGAAAAACTGTTTTTT

D gene: TRBD1
clone size: .
CDR3 length: 15
V gene: TRBV19
J gene: TRBJ1-4
CDR3 protein: CASSMGTGANEKLFF
CDR3 DNA: TGTGCCAGTAGTATGGGGACAGGGGCTAATGAAAAACTGTTTTTT

D gene: TRBD2
clone size: .
CDR3 length: 16
V gene: TRBV18
J gene: TRBJ2-1
CDR3 protein: CASSPTPTSGYNEQFF
CDR3 DNA: TGTGCCAGCTCACCAACACCAACTAGCGGATACAATGAGCAGTTCTTC

D gene: TRBD2
clone size: .
CDR3 length: 15
V gene: TRBV5-4
J gene: TRBJ2-3
CDR3 protein: CASSPERGGTDTQYF
CDR3 DNA: TGTGCCAGCAGTCCTGAGCGGGGGGGCACAGATACGCAGTATTTT

D gene: TRBD1
clone size: .
CDR3 length: 12
V gene: TRBV11-3
J gene: TRBJ1-1
CDR3 protein: CASSSRTGEAFF
CDR3 DNA: TGTGCCAGCAGCTCCAGGACAGGTGAAGCTTTCTTT

D gene: .
clone size: once
CDR3 length: 14
V gene: TRBV19
J gene: TRBJ1-6
CDR3 protein: CASRRRDGNSPLHF
CDR3 DNA: TGTGCCAGTCGCCGGAGGGACGGTAATTCACCCCTCCACTTT

D gene: TRBD1
clone size: .
CDR3 length: 15
V gene: TRBV5-1
J gene: TRBJ2-2
CDR3 protein: CASRLTGANTGELFF
CDR3 DNA: TGCGCCAGCAGACTGACAGGGGCGAACACCGGGGAGCTGTTTTTT